A selection of T cell receptor beta chains follows, all from one sample in a study of blood T cells in healthy people across ages. TCRdb reprocessed the 5' RACE reads via MiXCR and lists one record per CDR3 protein. This sample has more than 700,000 distinct CDR3 sequences; 35% to 60% occur once, and the top ten carry 15% to 20%. The sequencing input was blood. These receptors were collected from an elderly man in good health. Each CDR3 is given with its conserved first and last residue. The D gene is left open where the match is weak. Clone size is given for some rows only: seen once, a few or many times, or a class if the clone is expanded.

clone size: .; V gene: TRBV5-1; J gene: TRBJ2-1; D gene: .; CDR3 DNA: TGCGCCAGCAGCCGTGACAGGACGAGGGGGGATGAGCAGTTCTTC; CDR3 protein: CASSRDRTRGDEQFF
clone size: .; V gene: TRBV6-5; J gene: TRBJ2-3; D gene: TRBD1; CDR3 DNA: TGTGCCAGCAGTTACCTAGGACAGGGGACTCATACGCAGTATTTT; CDR3 protein: CASSYLGQGTHTQYF
clone size: few; V gene: TRBV12-3/TRBV12-4; J gene: TRBJ2-1; D gene: TRBD2; CDR3 DNA: TGTGCCAGCAGTTTCCGAGCGGGAGGGAATGAGCAGTTCTTC; CDR3 protein: CASSFRAGGNEQFF
clone size: .; V gene: TRBV20-1; J gene: TRBJ2-7; D gene: TRBD1; CDR3 DNA: TGCAGTGCTTACAGGGGTTCCCCCAAAGAGGACGAGCAGTACTTC; CDR3 protein: CSAYRGSPKEDEQYF
clone size: .; V gene: TRBV7-2; J gene: TRBJ2-5; D gene: .; CDR3 DNA: TGTGCCAGCAGCTTACAGGATGGGGGATTGGAGACCCAGTACTTC; CDR3 protein: CASSLQDGGLETQYF
clone size: few; V gene: TRBV3-1; J gene: TRBJ1-6; D gene: TRBD1; CDR3 DNA: TGTGCCAGCAGCCAAACAGGGGGCACGAGAAATTCACCCCTCCACTTT; CDR3 protein: CASSQTGGTRNSPLHF
clone size: .; V gene: TRBV29-1; J gene: TRBJ2-7; D gene: TRBD1; CDR3 DNA: TGCAGCGGTGCCGGGACAGGGTACGAGCAGTACTTC; CDR3 protein: CSGAGTGYEQYF
clone size: .; V gene: TRBV20-1; J gene: TRBJ2-7; D gene: TRBD2; CDR3 DNA: TGCAGTGCTTCCGGACCGACTAGCGGGATTTACGAGCAGTACTTC; CDR3 protein: CSASGPTSGIYEQYF
clone size: .; V gene: TRBV20-1; J gene: TRBJ2-1; D gene: TRBD2; CDR3 DNA: TGCAGTGCACCAAGCGGGGGGCACGGGAATGAGCAGTTCTTC; CDR3 protein: CSAPSGGHGNEQFF
clone size: .; V gene: TRBV5-1; J gene: TRBJ2-5; D gene: TRBD1; CDR3 DNA: TGCGCCAGCAGCTTCGGACAGGGAGGCTACAAGCAGTACTTC; CDR3 protein: CASSFGQGGYKQYF
clone size: .; V gene: TRBV9; J gene: TRBJ2-1; D gene: .; CDR3 DNA: TGTGCCAGCAGCGCAACCTACAATGAGCAGTTCTTC; CDR3 protein: CASSATYNEQFF
clone size: few; V gene: TRBV20-1; J gene: TRBJ2-1; D gene: .; CDR3 DNA: TGCAGTGCTAGCCTAGGGACATCCGACAATGAGCAGTTCTTC; CDR3 protein: CSASLGTSDNEQFF
clone size: .; V gene: TRBV7-6; J gene: TRBJ2-1; D gene: .; CDR3 DNA: TGTGCCAGCAGCTTAGTGCCCCAGGGCGCCTACAATGAGCAGTTCTTC; CDR3 protein: CASSLVPQGAYNEQFF
clone size: .; V gene: TRBV18; J gene: TRBJ2-2; D gene: .; CDR3 DNA: TGTGCCAGCTCACCACTGTCGGGAGAAGCGGCCGGGGAGCTGTTTTTT; CDR3 protein: CASSPLSGEAAGELFF
clone size: .; V gene: TRBV7-2; J gene: TRBJ2-2; D gene: TRBD2; CDR3 DNA: TGTGCCAGCAGCCCTAGGGGCGGGGGGGCGAACACCGGGGAGCTGTTTTTT; CDR3 protein: CASSPRGGGANTGELFF
clone size: .; V gene: TRBV28; J gene: TRBJ2-7; D gene: TRBD2; CDR3 DNA: TGTGCCAGCAGTTTCTCAAGACTAGCGGGGAAATACGAGCAGTACTTC; CDR3 protein: CASSFSRLAGKYEQYF
clone size: .; V gene: TRBV14; J gene: TRBJ2-1; D gene: .; CDR3 DNA: TGTGCCAGCAGCCGGTTTGCTAGAAGTTCGGGAAACAATGAGCAGTTCTTC; CDR3 protein: CASSRFARSSGNNEQFF
clone size: .; V gene: TRBV29-1; J gene: TRBJ2-1; D gene: .; CDR3 DNA: TGCAGCGGAAGCACCCTGGGGTACAATGAGCAGTTCTTC; CDR3 protein: CSGSTLGYNEQFF
clone size: few; V gene: TRBV4-2; J gene: TRBJ2-7; D gene: TRBD2; CDR3 DNA: TGTGCCAGCAGCCAGGATGAACTAGCGGGAGCTTACGAGCAGTACTTC; CDR3 protein: CASSQDELAGAYEQYF
clone size: few; V gene: TRBV30; J gene: TRBJ2-3; D gene: .; CDR3 DNA: TGTGCCTGGAGTGTAAAGGGAATAAGCACAGATACGCAGTATTTT; CDR3 protein: CAWSVKGISTDTQYF
clone size: few; V gene: TRBV18; J gene: TRBJ2-7; D gene: TRBD1; CDR3 DNA: TGTGCCAGCTCACCCGGGACAGGGGGGGCCTACGAGCAGTACTTC; CDR3 protein: CASSPGTGGAYEQYF
clone size: once; V gene: TRBV25-1; J gene: TRBJ1-1; D gene: .; CDR3 DNA: TGTGCCAGCAGTGAAATAGGGATCGGCAATAAGTTGGCTTTCTTT; CDR3 protein: CASSEIGIGNKLAFF
clone size: once; V gene: TRBV20-1; J gene: TRBJ2-1; D gene: .; CDR3 DNA: TGCAGTGCTAGGCCACTAGTGGGAGAATACAATGAGCAGTTCTTC; CDR3 protein: CSARPLVGEYNEQFF
clone size: .; V gene: TRBV6-6; J gene: TRBJ2-7; D gene: .; CDR3 DNA: TGTGCCAGCAGATCCGGGAACAAGCGCGAGCAGTACTTC; CDR3 protein: CASRSGNKREQYF
clone size: few; V gene: TRBV12-3/TRBV12-4; J gene: TRBJ2-7; D gene: .; CDR3 DNA: TGTGCCAGCAGTTTAGTTTTCGGGACACGATCCTACGAGCAGTACTTC; CDR3 protein: CASSLVFGTRSYEQYF
clone size: few; V gene: TRBV6-5; J gene: TRBJ2-3; D gene: TRBD2; CDR3 DNA: TGTGCCAGCAGTTACGCGGGAGTTGTTTCAGATACGCAGTATTTT; CDR3 protein: CASSYAGVVSDTQYF
clone size: few; V gene: TRBV7-3; J gene: TRBJ2-1; D gene: TRBD2; CDR3 DNA: TGTGCCAGCAGCTTAACGCACACTAGCGGTATGGCTGAGCAGTTCTTC; CDR3 protein: CASSLTHTSGMAEQFF
clone size: .; V gene: TRBV6-5; J gene: TRBJ1-1; D gene: .; CDR3 DNA: TGTGCCAGCAGCCGTGCCTCGGGGTCTGGAGCTTTCTTT; CDR3 protein: CASSRASGSGAFF
clone size: few; V gene: TRBV27; J gene: TRBJ2-1; D gene: TRBD1; CDR3 DNA: TGTGCCAGCAGTTTATTGCCCCTTAGACAGGGGAACAGGGGCAATGAGCAGTTCTTC; CDR3 protein: CASSLLPLRQGNRGNEQFF
clone size: many; V gene: TRBV5-1; J gene: TRBJ2-1; D gene: TRBD2; CDR3 DNA: TGCGCCAGTGGACTAGCCGGGAACAATGAGCAGTTCTTC; CDR3 protein: CASGLAGNNEQFF
clone size: many; V gene: TRBV20-1; J gene: TRBJ2-7; D gene: TRBD1; CDR3 DNA: TGCAGTGCCCCTTACCCAGGGGGCGGCACCTACGAGCAGTACTTC; CDR3 protein: CSAPYPGGGTYEQYF
clone size: .; V gene: TRBV5-1; J gene: TRBJ1-1; D gene: .; CDR3 DNA: TGCGCCAGCAGCTTTGCGATGAACACTGAAGCTTTCTTT; CDR3 protein: CASSFAMNTEAFF
clone size: .; V gene: TRBV20-1; J gene: TRBJ2-7; D gene: .; CDR3 DNA: TGCAGTGCTAGAGATCCACTGGGTACCGTCTACGAGCAGTACTTC; CDR3 protein: CSARDPLGTVYEQYF
clone size: few; V gene: TRBV21-1; J gene: TRBJ1-6; D gene: .; CDR3 DNA: TGTGCCAGCAGCCTCCGGGACAGCAATAATTCACCCCTCCACTTT; CDR3 protein: CASSLRDSNNSPLHF
clone size: many; V gene: TRBV20-1; J gene: TRBJ1-2; D gene: TRBD1; CDR3 DNA: TGCAGTGCCAAAAGGGGGACAGCGGCGGACGGCTACACCTTC; CDR3 protein: CSAKRGTAADGYTF
clone size: few; V gene: TRBV12-3/TRBV12-4; J gene: TRBJ2-5; D gene: .; CDR3 DNA: TGTGCCAGCAGTTGGGGATACCAAGAGACCCAGTACTTC; CDR3 protein: CASSWGYQETQYF
clone size: few; V gene: TRBV12-3/TRBV12-4; J gene: TRBJ1-1; D gene: .; CDR3 DNA: TGTGCCAGCAGTTTAGCAGGGGACGCTGAAGCTTTCTTT; CDR3 protein: CASSLAGDAEAFF
clone size: .; V gene: TRBV20-1; J gene: TRBJ1-5; D gene: .; CDR3 DNA: TGCAGTGCCCTCCGCCTTGACGGCTCTATGCCCCAGCATTTT; CDR3 protein: CSALRLDGSMPQHF
clone size: .; V gene: TRBV9; J gene: TRBJ2-1; D gene: TRBD2; CDR3 DNA: TGTGCCAGCAGCTATAGCGGGAATTCCTACAATGAGCAGTTCTTC; CDR3 protein: CASSYSGNSYNEQFF
clone size: .; V gene: TRBV6-6; J gene: TRBJ2-3; D gene: .; CDR3 DNA: TGTGCCAGCAGTTACTGGGCAGATACGCAGTATTTT; CDR3 protein: CASSYWADTQYF
clone size: few; V gene: TRBV21-1; J gene: TRBJ2-3; D gene: .; CDR3 DNA: TGTGCCAGCATATTCACAGATACGCAGTATTTT; CDR3 protein: CASIFTDTQYF
clone size: few; V gene: TRBV20-1; J gene: TRBJ2-5; D gene: .; CDR3 DNA: TGCAGTGCTAGAGAAGGCAGCCAAGAGACCCAGTACTTC; CDR3 protein: CSAREGSQETQYF
clone size: few; V gene: TRBV10-2; J gene: TRBJ2-5; D gene: TRBD2; CDR3 DNA: TGCGCCAGCAGTCTGGGACTAGCGGGGGAAAATGAGCAGTACTTC; CDR3 protein: CASSLGLAGENEQYF
clone size: .; V gene: TRBV20-1; J gene: TRBJ2-1; D gene: TRBD2; CDR3 DNA: TGCAGTGCCCTTACGGCGGGACTAGCGGGAGACCTGGCTGGGGGTGGGCAGTTCTTC; CDR3 protein: CSALTAGLAGDLAGGGQFF
clone size: .; V gene: TRBV27; J gene: TRBJ2-1; D gene: .; CDR3 DNA: TGTGCCAGCAGCCAAACTTGGATAAATGAGCAGTTCTTC; CDR3 protein: CASSQTWINEQFF
clone size: many; V gene: TRBV4-3; J gene: TRBJ2-5; D gene: .; CDR3 DNA: TGCGCCAGCAGCCAAGCCCAGACCCAGTACTTC; CDR3 protein: CASSQAQTQYF
clone size: .; V gene: TRBV5-1; J gene: TRBJ2-5; D gene: TRBD2; CDR3 DNA: TGCGCCAGCAGCATGGTCTCTAGCGGGACGGGGACCCAGTACTTC; CDR3 protein: CASSMVSSGTGTQYF
clone size: .; V gene: TRBV10-3; J gene: TRBJ2-3; D gene: TRBD2; CDR3 DNA: TGTGCCATCAGTCGTAGCGGGAACGGTGGCACAGATACGCAGTATTTT; CDR3 protein: CAISRSGNGGTDTQYF
clone size: .; V gene: TRBV7-2; J gene: TRBJ2-3; D gene: .; CDR3 DNA: TGTGCCAGCACCGCAGGGGTAGCGGCTACGCAGTATTTT; CDR3 protein: CASTAGVAATQYF
clone size: few; V gene: TRBV12-3/TRBV12-4; J gene: TRBJ2-7; D gene: .; CDR3 DNA: TGTGCCAGCAGTTTGACAGGAAGAGCCTACGAGCAGTACTTC; CDR3 protein: CASSLTGRAYEQYF
clone size: .; V gene: TRBV12-3/TRBV12-4; J gene: TRBJ2-4; D gene: TRBD2; CDR3 DNA: TGTGCCAGCAGTTCTAGCGGGAGGTTAAGGAACATTCAGTACTTC; CDR3 protein: CASSSSGRLRNIQYF
clone size: .; V gene: TRBV7-3; J gene: TRBJ2-1; D gene: TRBD2; CDR3 DNA: TGTGCCAGCAGCTCAGGACTAGCGGGAGTGATTAGCGATGAGCAGTTCTTC; CDR3 protein: CASSSGLAGVISDEQFF
clone size: .; V gene: TRBV18; J gene: TRBJ2-5; D gene: TRBD1; CDR3 DNA: TGTGCCAGCTCACCCCCGGGACAGGGGATGGGGACCCAGTACTTC; CDR3 protein: CASSPPGQGMGTQYF
clone size: .; V gene: TRBV27; J gene: TRBJ1-1; D gene: .; CDR3 DNA: TGTGCCAGCAGTTTATATGGCAAGAACACTGAAGCTTTCTTT; CDR3 protein: CASSLYGKNTEAFF
clone size: .; V gene: TRBV6-1; J gene: TRBJ2-7; D gene: TRBD2; CDR3 DNA: TGTGCCAGCAGTGAAGCGCCTGGCAGGGAGGGCCGAAGCTCCTACAATGAGCAGTACTTC; CDR3 protein: CASSEAPGREGRSSYNEQYF
clone size: few; V gene: TRBV27; J gene: TRBJ2-7; D gene: .; CDR3 DNA: TGTGCCAGCAGTTCCACAGGGTATGATCTCGAGCAGTACTTC; CDR3 protein: CASSSTGYDLEQYF
clone size: .; V gene: TRBV20-1; J gene: TRBJ1-1; D gene: .; CDR3 DNA: TGCAGTGCTAGTGCCAGGGGATGGGACACTGAAGCTTTCTTT; CDR3 protein: CSASARGWDTEAFF